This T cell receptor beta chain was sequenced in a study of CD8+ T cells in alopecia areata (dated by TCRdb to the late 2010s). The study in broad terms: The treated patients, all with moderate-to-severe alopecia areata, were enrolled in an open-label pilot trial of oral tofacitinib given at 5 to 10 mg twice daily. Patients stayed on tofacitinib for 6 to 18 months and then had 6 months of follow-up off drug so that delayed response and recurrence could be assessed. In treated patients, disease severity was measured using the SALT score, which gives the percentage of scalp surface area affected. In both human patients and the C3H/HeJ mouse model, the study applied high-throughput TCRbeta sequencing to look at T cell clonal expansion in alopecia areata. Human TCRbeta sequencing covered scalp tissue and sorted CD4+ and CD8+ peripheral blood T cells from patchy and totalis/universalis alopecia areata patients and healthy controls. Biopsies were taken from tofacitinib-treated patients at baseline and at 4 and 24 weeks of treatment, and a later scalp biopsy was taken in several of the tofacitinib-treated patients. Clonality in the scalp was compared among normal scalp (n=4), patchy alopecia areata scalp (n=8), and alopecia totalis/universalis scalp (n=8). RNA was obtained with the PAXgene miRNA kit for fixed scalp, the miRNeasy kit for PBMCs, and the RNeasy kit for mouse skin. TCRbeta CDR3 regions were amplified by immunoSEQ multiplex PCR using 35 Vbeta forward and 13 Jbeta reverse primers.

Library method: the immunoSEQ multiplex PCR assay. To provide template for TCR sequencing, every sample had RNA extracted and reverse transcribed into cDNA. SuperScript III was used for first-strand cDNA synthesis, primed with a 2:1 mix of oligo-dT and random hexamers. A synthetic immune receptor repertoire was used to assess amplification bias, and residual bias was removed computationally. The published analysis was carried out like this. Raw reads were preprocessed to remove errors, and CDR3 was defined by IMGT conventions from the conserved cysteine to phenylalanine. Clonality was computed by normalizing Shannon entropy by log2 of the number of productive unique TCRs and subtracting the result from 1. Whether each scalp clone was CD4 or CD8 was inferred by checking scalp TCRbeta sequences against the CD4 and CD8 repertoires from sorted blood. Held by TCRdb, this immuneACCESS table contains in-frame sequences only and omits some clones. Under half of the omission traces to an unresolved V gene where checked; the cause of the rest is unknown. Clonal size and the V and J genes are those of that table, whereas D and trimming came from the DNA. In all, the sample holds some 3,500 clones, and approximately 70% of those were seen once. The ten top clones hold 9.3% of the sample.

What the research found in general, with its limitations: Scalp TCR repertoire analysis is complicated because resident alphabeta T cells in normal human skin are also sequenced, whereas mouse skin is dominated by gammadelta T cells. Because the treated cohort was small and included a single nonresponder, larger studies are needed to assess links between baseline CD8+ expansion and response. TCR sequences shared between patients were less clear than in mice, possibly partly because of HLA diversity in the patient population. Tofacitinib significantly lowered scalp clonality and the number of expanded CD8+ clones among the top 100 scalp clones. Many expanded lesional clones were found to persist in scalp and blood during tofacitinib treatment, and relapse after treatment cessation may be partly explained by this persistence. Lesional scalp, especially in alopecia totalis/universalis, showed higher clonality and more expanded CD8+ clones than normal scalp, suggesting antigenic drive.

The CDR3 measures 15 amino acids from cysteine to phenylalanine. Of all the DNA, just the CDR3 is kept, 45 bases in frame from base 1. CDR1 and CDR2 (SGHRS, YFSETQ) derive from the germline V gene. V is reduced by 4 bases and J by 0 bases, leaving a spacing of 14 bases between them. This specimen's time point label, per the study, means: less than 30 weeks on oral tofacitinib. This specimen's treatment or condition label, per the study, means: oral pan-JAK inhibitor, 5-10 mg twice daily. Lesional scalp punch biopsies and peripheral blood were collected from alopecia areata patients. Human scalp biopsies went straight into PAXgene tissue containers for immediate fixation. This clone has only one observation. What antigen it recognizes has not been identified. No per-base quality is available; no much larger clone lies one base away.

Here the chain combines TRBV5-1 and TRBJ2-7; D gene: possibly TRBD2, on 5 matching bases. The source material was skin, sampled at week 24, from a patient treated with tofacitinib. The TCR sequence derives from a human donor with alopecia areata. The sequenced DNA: TGCGCCAGCAGCCCGACTACCTCGGACTCCTACGAGCAGTACTTC. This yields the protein CASSPTTSDSYEQYF. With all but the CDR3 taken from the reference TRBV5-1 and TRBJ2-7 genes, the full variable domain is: KAGVTQTPRYLIKTRGQQVTLSCSPISGHRSVSWYQQTPGQGLQFLFEYFSETQRNKGNFPGRFSGRQFSNSRSEMNVSTLELGDSALYLCASSPTTSDSYEQYFGPGTRLTVT.